A single sample gave rise to the 27 T cell receptor beta chains below, sequenced in a study of blood T cell repertoires in COVID-19. TCRdb's copy holds only in-frame clones and misses some; the assay was immunoSEQ multiplex PCR. The repertoire has approximately 290,000 clones, approximately 85% of them found once; the top ten carry 0.85% to 0.9%. Material: peripheral blood. All receptors derive from a human donor with COVID-19, enrolled during active disease. The donor label of this sample is uncertain.

The rearrangement uses TRBV9 and TRBJ2-5; 9 bases line up with TRBD1. Germline V gene sequence: CDR1 SGDLS, CDR2 YYNGEE. Trimming cost V 0 bases and J 5 bases; bases outside gene matches: 11. This CDR3 is built from 17 residues. The CDR3 DNA reads as TGTGCCAGCAGCGTAGCGCGAGGACAGGGGTTGGGGGAGACCCAGTACTTC. Protein sequence: CASSVARGQGLGETQYF.

This chain uses TRBV6-5 with TRBJ1-1; no definite D call. CDR1 and CDR2 (germline): MNHEY, SVGAGI. V was trimmed by 4 bases and J by 8 bases, leaving 14 bases between them. The CDR3 contains 13 residues. The CDR3 DNA is TGTGCCAGCAGTTTACCGGGAGCTCGGGAAGCTTTCTTT. Amino acids: CASSLPGAREAFF.

This clone was seen only once. The rearrangement joins TRBV6-9 to TRBJ1-5; 9 bases are shared with TRBD1. J gave up 5 bases and V 8 bases, and 10 bases lay outside the gene matches. Germline values: CDR1 MNHGY, CDR2 SVAAGI. This CDR3 comprises 15 residues. CDR3 sequence: CASPKGQGVYQPQHF. Written as DNA, the CDR3 is TGTGCCAGCCCAAAGGGACAGGGTGTTTATCAGCCCCAGCATTTT.

The V and J genes are TRBV5-1 and TRBJ2-1; 11 nucleotides agree with TRBD2. The trim removed 4 bases at V and 7 bases at J, leaving 7 bases unmatched. CDR3 length: 15 amino acids. Looked up from germline, CDR1 is SGHRS and CDR2 is YFSETQ. CDR3 nucleotide sequence: TGCGCCAGCAGCATTGGTACTAGCGGGAGTAATGAGCAGTTCTTC. Amino acid sequence: CASSIGTSGSNEQFF.

J is TRBJ1-6 and V is TRBV30, with a tentative D call TRBD1 (6 bases). Trimming left V 1 base short and J 6 bases short, with 10 bases between. Per germline, CDR1 GTSNPN and CDR2 SVGIG (reference sequence). The CDR3 totals 14 residues. As DNA, the CDR3 is TGTGCCTGGAGTGGATCCAGGGGTAATTCACCCCTCCACTTT. Translating gives CAWSGSRGNSPLHF. Full variable domain (outside the CDR3, taken from reference TRBV30 and TRBJ1-6): SQTIHQWPATLVQPVGSPLSLECTVEGTSNPNLYWYRQAAGRGLQLLFYSVGIGQISSEVPQNLSASRPQDRQFILSSKKLLLSDSGFYLCAWSGSRGNSPLHFGNGTRLTVT.

In its sample, this clone was seen a few times. The CDR3 protein is CASSSDLQGAYGYTF. The CDR3 nucleotides are TGTGCCAGCAGTTCAGACCTTCAGGGGGCCTATGGCTACACCTTC. This chain connects TRBV27 to TRBJ1-2, with 8 bases identical to TRBD1. Germline V gives CDR1 MNHEY, CDR2 SMNVEV (reference sequence). Trimming removed 4 bases from V and 4 bases from J; junction bases left unmatched: 8. The CDR3 runs 15 residues.

The rearrangement joins TRBV19 to TRBJ1-5; D might be TRBD1 (6 bases). The CDR3 totals 16 residues. Trimming removed 4 bases from V and 3 bases from J, with 16 bases in between. Germline V gene lookup returns CDR1 LNHDA and CDR2 SQIVND (reference sequence). The CDR3 loop reads CASSKAEQGFNQPQHF. As DNA, the CDR3 is TGTGCCAGTAGTAAAGCCGAACAGGGATTCAATCAGCCCCAGCATTTT.

The V and J genes are TRBV28 and TRBJ2-7; tentative D call: TRBD2 (5 bases). CDR1 MDHEN and CDR2 SYDVKM come from the germline V gene. Between the trimmed V and J ends, which lost 4 bases and 0 bases, there was a span of 19 bases. The CDR3 is 17 residues long. The CDR3 region is CASSSPGTPASSYEQYF. CDR3 DNA sequence: TGTGCCAGCAGTTCCCCGGGAACCCCCGCGAGCTCCTACGAGCAGTACTTC.

The chain recombines TRBV4-3 with TRBJ2-1; D is possibly TRBD1 (6 bases). This CDR3 has 16 amino acids. Per germline, CDR1 LGHNA and CDR2 YSLEER. With 0 bases removed from V and 9 bases from J, the gap between germline ends came to 18 bases. CDR3 DNA sequence: TGCGCCAGCAGCCAAGAGTTGGCGTTCCAGGGGATTGAGCAGTTCTTC. Translated, it gives CASSQELAFQGIEQFF.

In nucleotides, the CDR3 is TGTGCAAGTCGCTTTCCCGGACGGGACAGGGATAAGCCCGAGCAGTACTTC. This gives the protein CASRFPGRDRDKPEQYF. This chain links TRBV12-2 with TRBJ2-7; TRBD1, as called in the table, went unchecked against the DNA. TRBV12-2 is a listed pseudogene. CDR3 length: 17 amino acids.

The chain combines TRBV6-5 with TRBJ1-2, with TRBD1 as a possible D gene (5 bases). Germline-derived CDR1 and CDR2 are MNHEY and SVGAGI. The length of the CDR3 is 14 residues. The germline V and J ends were trimmed by 6 bases and 6 bases, with 17 bases remaining between them. Here the CDR3 reads CASSFDRLPNGYTF. Written as DNA, the CDR3 is TGTGCCAGCAGCTTCGACAGACTCCCGAATGGCTACACCTTC.

The J gene is TRBJ2-1, the V gene TRBV7-6; TRBD1 might be the D (5 bases). The V end lost 3 bases, the J end lost 7 bases, and 7 bases lay between the germline ends. This CDR3 contains 12 residues. In germline, CDR1 is SGHVS, CDR2 FNYEAQ. CDR3 sequence (DNA): TGTGCCAGCAGCTTGGGGCAGAATGAGCAGTTCTTC. Its protein is CASSLGQNEQFF.

The V call is TRBV7-9, the J call TRBJ2-3; 8 bases are a match to TRBD2. Losses at the gene ends were 3 bases for V and 5 bases for J; bases not matched to a gene: 7. In germline, CDR1 is SEHNR, CDR2 FQNEAQ (reference sequence). The CDR3 extends over 15 amino acids. The CDR3 nucleotides are TGTGCCAGCAGCTTTAAGGGCGGGGGGAGAGATACGCAGTATTTT. Amino acids: CASSFKGGGRDTQYF.

The gene calls are TRBV4-1 and TRBJ1-2; D might be TRBD1 (5 bases). The V gene lost 2 bases and the J gene lost 6 bases, with 10 bases spanning the gap. Germline V gene sequence: CDR1 MGHRA, CDR2 YSYEKL. CDR3 size: 13 residues. The DNA for the CDR3 is TGCGCCAGCAGCCAACCGACAGTAGATGGCTACACCTTC. It encodes CASSQPTVDGYTF.

The rearrangement joins TRBV5-1 to TRBJ1-5; 7 bases line up with TRBD1. There are 15 residues in the CDR3. After removal of 4 bases from V and 0 bases from J, the junction contained 4 bases not matched to a gene. CDR1 is SGHRS, CDR2 YFSETQ, per germline. The CDR3 nucleotides read TGCGCCAGCAGCCTAGACAGGGCTAGCAATCAGCCCCAGCATTTT. This sequence encodes CASSLDRASNQPQHF.

This clone appeared a few times. This chain links TRBV2 with TRBJ2-3, with 7 bases matching TRBD1. CDR1 and CDR2 (germline): SNHLY, FYNNEI. The V segment lost 7 bases and the J segment 5 bases; nucleotides outside the gene matches: 9. The CDR3 is 14 amino acids. The CDR3 DNA reads as TGTGCCAGCATAAGAGGGCAGGGGGAAGATACGCAGTATTTT. Its translation: CASIRGQGEDTQYF.

V and J are TRBV5-6 and TRBJ1-1, with 7 nucleotides matching TRBD1. There are 14 residues in the CDR3. CDR1 and CDR2 (germline): SGHDT, YYEEEE. V was pared by 4 bases and J by 5 bases, with 8 bases of the junction left unmatched. The CDR3 region has the DNA TGTGCCAGCAGCCCGACAGGGTCTGGAACTGAAGCTTTCTTT. It is translated as CASSPTGSGTEAFF.

The chain recombines TRBV7-9 with TRBJ2-3; 16 bases map to TRBD2. The CDR3 loop spans 19 amino acids. V dropped 5 bases and J dropped 2; count of bases not matched to a gene: 10. CDR1 and CDR2 (germline): SEHNR, FQNEAQ (reference sequence). In DNA form, the CDR3 reads TGTGCCAGCAGCGCCGGGACTAGCGGGAGGGCCTGGGACACAGATACGCAGTATTTT. Translation: CASSAGTSGRAWDTDTQYF.

As for this clone: At the DNA level, this CDR3 is encoded by other sequences in the same sample as well. The rearrangement uses TRBV28 and TRBJ2-7, with D uncertain. The CDR3 loop spans 11 amino acids. Trimming removed 4 bases from V and 4 bases from J, with 5 bases in between. Germline CDR1 reads MDHEN; CDR2 reads SYDVKM. The CDR3 DNA is TGTGCCAGCAGTTCCTTTTACGAGCAGTACTTC. Translation: CASSSFYEQYF.

This clone was recorded only once. V is TRBV9 and J is TRBJ2-1, with D maybe TRBD1 (5 bases). The germline CDR1 and CDR2 sequences are SGDLS and YYNGEE. V lost 3 bases, J lost 8 bases, and 6 bases lay in between. There are 11 residues in the CDR3. Here the CDR3 DNA reads TGTGCCAGCAGCGAGGGGTATGAGCAGTTCTTC. Encoded protein: CASSEGYEQFF.

The rearrangement uses TRBV5-1 and TRBJ1-2; no definite D call. Trimming stripped 3 bases from V and 6 bases from J, with 24 bases between. The CDR3 covers 17 residues. Per the germline V gene, CDR1 is SGHRS and CDR2 is YFSETQ. DNA for the CDR3: TGCGCCAGCAGCTCCCAACCGGGAGAGTCTAGTTATCATGGCTACACCTTC. This codes for CASSSQPGESSYHGYTF.

The count of this clone is one. V usage is TRBV5-6 and J usage is TRBJ2-5, with 8 positions matching TRBD1. The germline V gene encodes CDR1 SGHDT and CDR2 YYEEEE. V lost 5 bases and J lost 5; bases outside the gene matches: 14. CDR3 length equals 16 residues. The DNA of the CDR3 is TGTGCCAGCAGGGGGGACAGGCGCCTGGACTGGGAGACCCAGTACTTC. Translating it yields CASRGDRRLDWETQYF.

J is TRBJ2-2 and V is TRBV2; 11 nucleotides match TRBD2. This CDR3 has 15 residues. Germline CDR1 reads SNHLY; CDR2 reads FYNNEI. V lost 7 bases, J lost 3 bases, and 4 bases stayed unmatched. CDR3 protein: CASTGTSGHTGELFF. The CDR3 DNA follows: TGTGCCAGCACCGGGACTAGCGGACACACCGGGGAGCTGTTTTTT. Together with reference TRBV2 and TRBJ2-2, the CDR3 gives the full variable domain: EPEVTQTPSHQVTQMGQEVILRCVPISNHLYFYWYRQILGQKVEFLVSFYNNEISEKSEIFDDQFSVERPDGSNFTLKIRSTKLEDSAMYFCASTGTSGHTGELFFGEGSRLTVL.

The rearrangement links TRBV19 to TRBJ1-2, with TRBD1 matching 8 bases. J gave up 3 bases and V 3 bases, and 6 bases lay outside the gene matches. Germline CDR1 is LNHDA and CDR2 is SQIVND (reference sequence). The CDR3 is made up of 15 amino acids. Written as DNA, the CDR3 is TGTGCCAGTAGTATCCGTTACAGGGGGGACTATGGCTACACCTTC. Encoded protein: CASSIRYRGDYGYTF.

The chain uses TRBV6-4 and TRBJ2-1, with 9 nucleotides matching TRBD2. The germline gives CDR1 MRHNA, CDR2 SNTAGT. The CDR3 runs 16 residues. V was pared by 5 bases and J by 9 bases, with 14 bases of the junction left unmatched. The CDR3 region has the DNA TGTGCCAGCAGTAACCAGGGCGGGAGGGCCCTCGGTGAGCAGTTCTTC. Protein product: CASSNQGGRALGEQFF.

This chain joins TRBV19 and TRBJ1-1; 7 bases match TRBD1. The CDR3 consists of 14 residues. Germline V lookup: CDR1 LNHDA, CDR2 SQIVND (reference sequence). V shed 4 bases, J shed 5 bases, and the junction held 7 bases outside the gene matches. The CDR3 coding sequence is TGTGCCAGTAGTACCGACAGGGTAGGGACTGAAGCTTTCTTT. Encoded protein: CASSTDRVGTEAFF. The variable domain in full, with the rest retrieved from reference TRBV19 and TRBJ1-1, is DGGITQSPKYLFRKEGQNVTLSCEQNLNHDAMYWYRQDPGQGLRLIYYSQIVNDFQKGDIAEGYSVSREKKESFPLTVTSAQKNPTAFYLCASSTDRVGTEAFFGQGTRLTVV.

V and J are TRBV28 and TRBJ1-6; unclear D gene. This CDR3 is 14 amino acids long. CDR1 and CDR2 (germline): MDHEN, SYDVKM. The V gene lost 1 base and the J gene lost 7 bases, with 8 bases spanning the gap. CDR3 region: CASSLFPSNSPLHF. The CDR3 DNA is TGTGCCAGCAGTTTATTTCCGTCGAATTCACCCCTCCACTTT.